The present T cell receptor beta chain was sequenced within a study of T cell responses to AZD1222 COVID-19 vaccine. Whole-study findings and limits: Among spike-specific TCRs, nearly half reportedly target unmutated variant regions.

The assay was immunoSEQ multiplex PCR, and TCRdb's table has in-frame clones only and misses some. Among about 170,000 clones listed, roughly 93% were seen once. Comment on this clone: The antigen is unknown.

The V gene's germline CDR1 is SGHKS and CDR2 YYEKEE (reference sequence). The V and J ends lost 1 base and 0 bases respectively, with 11 bases between them. The CDR3 spans 15 residues. The specimen was peripheral blood, collected on day 0 of AZD1222 vaccination. This TCR came from an adult in good health. V is TRBV5-5 and J is TRBJ2-7; the D gene is possibly TRBD2 (6 bases). CDR3 coding DNA: TGTGCCAGCAGCTTGTTAGCGGATAGCTCCTACGAGCAGTACTTC. Protein product: CASSLLADSSYEQYF.